This T cell receptor (beta chain) is drawn from a study of T cell changes during pregnancy in multiple sclerosis. Sequencing was performed with immunoSEQ multiplex PCR; in TCRdb, only in-frame clones are kept and a portion is missing. The data hold 85,000 to 100,000 clones, with under 95% observed a single time. Here the sequenced sample was peripheral blood, taken in the first trimester of pregnancy. This sequence was found in a female donor with multiple sclerosis, enrolled in a pregnancy study.

For the CDR3, the DNA is TGTGCCAGCAGACAATCGACAGGGGGGAACACTGAAGCTTTCTTT. Amino acid sequence: CASRQSTGGNTEAFF. The chain has TRBV14 and TRBJ1-1, with TRBD1 identical over 9 bases. Per germline, CDR1 SGHDN and CDR2 FVKESK. This CDR3 comprises 15 residues. V was clipped by 6 bases and J by 1 base; unmatched bases: 6. The variable domain in full, completed from reference TRBV14 and TRBJ1-1, reads EAGVTQFPSHSVIEKGQTVTLRCDPISGHDNLYWYRRVMGKEIKFLLHFVKESKQDESGMPNNRFLAERTGGTYSTLKVQPAELEDSGVYFCASRQSTGGNTEAFFGQGTRLTVV.